A selection of T cell receptor beta chains follows, all from one sample in a study of blood T cells in healthy people across ages. TCRdb re-called the 5' RACE reads with MiXCR, one entry per CDR3 protein. Here the sample spans 600,000 to 1,000,000 distinct CDR3 sequences, 55% to 70% being singletons. The sequencing sample was made of blood. All receptors derive from a man younger than 40 in good health. CDR3s include the opening cysteine and the closing phenylalanine or tryptophan. Each record gives: J gene, clone size, D gene, V gene, CDR3 DNA, CDR3 protein. A D gene is named only where the DNA matches it firmly. Clone size, where shown, is once, few, many, or a class for clones that have expanded.

j_gene: TRBJ2-5; abundance: NA; d_gene: NA; v_gene: TRBV29-1; CDR3nt: TGCAGCGTTGAAGATAAATGGCGACGGTTGCAAGAGACCCAGTACTTC; CDR3aa: CSVEDKWRRLQETQYF
j_gene: TRBJ2-5; abundance: NA; d_gene: TRBD2; v_gene: TRBV29-1; CDR3nt: TGCAGCGTTGATGCACTAGCGGGGGGGCTCGAGACCCAGTACTTC; CDR3aa: CSVDALAGGLETQYF
j_gene: TRBJ2-7; abundance: NA; d_gene: NA; v_gene: TRBV15; CDR3nt: TGTGCCACCAGCATTTCTGTCAGCTACGAGCAGTACTTC; CDR3aa: CATSISVSYEQYF
j_gene: TRBJ2-7; abundance: NA; d_gene: NA; v_gene: TRBV14; CDR3nt: TGTGCCAGCAGCCAAGAGGGTGTGTCCTACGAGCAGTACTTC; CDR3aa: CASSQEGVSYEQYF
j_gene: TRBJ1-1; abundance: NA; d_gene: NA; v_gene: TRBV29-1; CDR3nt: TGCAGCGTTGAAGATCGGGCCAGGGCTATGAACGCTGAAGCTTTCTTT; CDR3aa: CSVEDRARAMNAEAFF
j_gene: TRBJ1-3; abundance: NA; d_gene: NA; v_gene: TRBV10-3; CDR3nt: TGTGCCATCAGTGAGTCACGCGCCGCCACTGGAAACACCATATATTTT; CDR3aa: CAISESRAATGNTIYF
j_gene: TRBJ2-7; abundance: NA; d_gene: TRBD1; v_gene: TRBV11-2; CDR3nt: TGTGCCAGCAGCTTTGGGACAGCCAACTACGAGCAGTACTTC; CDR3aa: CASSFGTANYEQYF
j_gene: TRBJ2-7; abundance: NA; d_gene: TRBD2; v_gene: TRBV4-3; CDR3nt: TGCGCCAGCAGCCAAGACATTAGCGGGGGCATGTACGAGCAGTACTTC; CDR3aa: CASSQDISGGMYEQYF
j_gene: TRBJ1-6; abundance: NA; d_gene: TRBD1; v_gene: TRBV7-2; CDR3nt: TGTGCCAGCAGCTATGGACAGGGGGGTTCACCCCTCCACTTT; CDR3aa: CASSYGQGGSPLHF
j_gene: TRBJ2-1; abundance: NA; d_gene: NA; v_gene: TRBV6-6; CDR3nt: TGTGCCAGCAGTTACGCCAGGGATGAGCAGTTCTTC; CDR3aa: CASSYARDEQFF
j_gene: TRBJ2-1; abundance: NA; d_gene: NA; v_gene: TRBV5-1; CDR3nt: TGCGCCAGCAGACCTAGTTTCGTAGGTGAGCAGTTCTTC; CDR3aa: CASRPSFVGEQFF
j_gene: TRBJ2-1; abundance: NA; d_gene: NA; v_gene: TRBV12-3/TRBV12-4; CDR3nt: TGTGCCAGCACGGGTGGGGGGTCATACAATGAGCAGTTCTTC; CDR3aa: CASTGGGSYNEQFF
j_gene: TRBJ2-1; abundance: once; d_gene: NA; v_gene: TRBV30; CDR3nt: TGTGCCTGGAGTACGGGGACCGGAGCGTTGAATGAGCAGTTCTTC; CDR3aa: CAWSTGTGALNEQFF
j_gene: TRBJ2-4; abundance: NA; d_gene: TRBD2; v_gene: TRBV3-1; CDR3nt: TGTGCCAGCAGCCAAGGGCTAGCGGGAGGACCTTTAGCCAAAAACATTCAGTACTTC; CDR3aa: CASSQGLAGGPLAKNIQYF
j_gene: TRBJ2-5; abundance: few; d_gene: NA; v_gene: TRBV29-1; CDR3nt: TGCAGCGTTGAAGAGCAGGGCCAAGAGACCCAGTACTTC; CDR3aa: CSVEEQGQETQYF
j_gene: TRBJ2-2; abundance: few; d_gene: NA; v_gene: TRBV20-1; CDR3nt: TGCAGTGCTTTCGCTGGGGTTAACACCGGGGAGCTGTTTTTT; CDR3aa: CSAFAGVNTGELFF
j_gene: TRBJ2-3; abundance: NA; d_gene: TRBD2; v_gene: TRBV5-1; CDR3nt: TGCGCCAGCAGCTCCACCCCAGCGGGGGGGAGCACAGATACGCAGTATTTT; CDR3aa: CASSSTPAGGSTDTQYF
j_gene: TRBJ2-1; abundance: NA; d_gene: NA; v_gene: TRBV3-1; CDR3nt: TGTGCCAGCAGTAGAAGTGGAGGTGAGCAGTTCTTC; CDR3aa: CASSRSGGEQFF
j_gene: TRBJ2-5; abundance: NA; d_gene: TRBD2; v_gene: TRBV7-2; CDR3nt: TGTGCCAGCAGCTTGTCGGGAGGGCCTGAGACCCAGTACTTC; CDR3aa: CASSLSGGPETQYF
j_gene: TRBJ2-4; abundance: NA; d_gene: TRBD2; v_gene: TRBV20-1; CDR3nt: TGCAGTGCTCTAGTGCTAGCGGGAGGTCGGTCGGCCAAAAACATTCAGTACTTC; CDR3aa: CSALVLAGGRSAKNIQYF
j_gene: TRBJ2-3; abundance: NA; d_gene: TRBD2; v_gene: TRBV7-9; CDR3nt: TGTGCCAGCAGCCCCTCGGTAGCGGGAGGAATCGATACGCAGTATTTT; CDR3aa: CASSPSVAGGIDTQYF
j_gene: TRBJ2-7; abundance: few; d_gene: TRBD2; v_gene: TRBV7-6; CDR3nt: TGTGCCAGCAGCTTAGAAGGGACTAGCGAGCAGTACTTC; CDR3aa: CASSLEGTSEQYF
j_gene: TRBJ2-6; abundance: NA; d_gene: TRBD1; v_gene: TRBV19; CDR3nt: TGTGCCAGTAGTATTGGACAGGGTAACTCTGGGGCCAACGTCCTGACTTTC; CDR3aa: CASSIGQGNSGANVLTF
j_gene: TRBJ1-6; abundance: NA; d_gene: TRBD1; v_gene: TRBV10-3; CDR3nt: TGTGCCAGTAACCGGGACAGCGACAATTCACTCCTCCACTTT; CDR3aa: CASNRDSDNSLLHF
j_gene: TRBJ1-1; abundance: NA; d_gene: NA; v_gene: TRBV6-1; CDR3nt: TGTGCCAGCAGTGAAGCGCCTGGGGCGTGGACTGAAGCTTTCTTT; CDR3aa: CASSEAPGAWTEAFF
j_gene: TRBJ1-2; abundance: NA; d_gene: NA; v_gene: TRBV11-1; CDR3nt: TGTGCCAGCAGCTTAGGGGGGACCGGGAACGACCGTTCTGGCTACACCTTC; CDR3aa: CASSLGGTGNDRSGYTF
j_gene: TRBJ2-1; abundance: NA; d_gene: TRBD2; v_gene: TRBV20-1; CDR3nt: TGCAGTGCTATGATAGCGGGGCCCTTCAATGAGCAGTTCTTC; CDR3aa: CSAMIAGPFNEQFF
j_gene: TRBJ1-1; abundance: NA; d_gene: TRBD1; v_gene: TRBV10-3; CDR3nt: TGTGCCATCACCGGACAGGAAGACACTGAAGCTTTCTTT; CDR3aa: CAITGQEDTEAFF
j_gene: TRBJ1-6; abundance: once; d_gene: NA; v_gene: TRBV12-3/TRBV12-4; CDR3nt: TGTGCCAGCAGTTTAGATGTAGGGGCGAGATCACCCCTCCACTTT; CDR3aa: CASSLDVGARSPLHF
j_gene: TRBJ2-7; abundance: NA; d_gene: NA; v_gene: TRBV29-1; CDR3nt: TGCAGCGTTGGTTTGGAGTACTTC; CDR3aa: CSVGLEYF
j_gene: TRBJ2-4; abundance: NA; d_gene: NA; v_gene: TRBV27; CDR3nt: TGTGCCAGCCGCCAGCCGGGTGCCAGTGGGCAGTACTTC; CDR3aa: CASRQPGASGQYF
j_gene: TRBJ2-7; abundance: few; d_gene: NA; v_gene: TRBV5-1; CDR3nt: TGCGCCAGCAGCGTACGGGGCCTGGGGTACGAGCAGTACTTC; CDR3aa: CASSVRGLGYEQYF
j_gene: TRBJ2-3; abundance: NA; d_gene: NA; v_gene: TRBV12-3/TRBV12-4; CDR3nt: TGTGCCAGCAGGACTAGTTCAGATACGCAGTATTTT; CDR3aa: CASRTSSDTQYF
j_gene: TRBJ2-3; abundance: NA; d_gene: TRBD2; v_gene: TRBV7-9; CDR3nt: TGTGCCAGCAGCTCCCTCCCGGGACTAGCGTTACCCAATACGCAGTATTTT; CDR3aa: CASSSLPGLALPNTQYF
j_gene: TRBJ1-1; abundance: NA; d_gene: NA; v_gene: TRBV18; CDR3nt: TGTGCCAGCTCACTTGGAGGCCCTAACACTGAAGCTTTCTTT; CDR3aa: CASSLGGPNTEAFF
j_gene: TRBJ2-4; abundance: NA; d_gene: TRBD2; v_gene: TRBV9; CDR3nt: TGTGCCAGCAGCGTGGCTAGCGGGTGGGGGAACATTCAGTACTTC; CDR3aa: CASSVASGWGNIQYF
j_gene: TRBJ1-1; abundance: NA; d_gene: NA; v_gene: TRBV7-2; CDR3nt: TGTGCCAGCAGCTTCGGCACCCTCTGGGCTTTCTTT; CDR3aa: CASSFGTLWAFF
j_gene: TRBJ2-7; abundance: once; d_gene: TRBD2; v_gene: TRBV6-1; CDR3nt: TGTGCCAGCAAAACAAGCGGGGATTCCTACGAGCAGTACTTC; CDR3aa: CASKTSGDSYEQYF
j_gene: TRBJ2-5; abundance: NA; d_gene: TRBD1; v_gene: TRBV12-3/TRBV12-4; CDR3nt: TGTGCCAGCAGTCCCCCTCGGACAGGGTGGGAGACCCAGTACTTC; CDR3aa: CASSPPRTGWETQYF
j_gene: TRBJ1-6; abundance: NA; d_gene: NA; v_gene: TRBV21-1; CDR3nt: TGTGCCAGCAGCGAACAGGGTTATTTCCTTAGCTCCTATAATTCACCCCTCCACTTT; CDR3aa: CASSEQGYFLSSYNSPLHF
j_gene: TRBJ2-5; abundance: NA; d_gene: TRBD1; v_gene: TRBV20-1; CDR3nt: TGCAGTGCTAGAGGGGACAGGGTTGGTGAGCAGTACTTC; CDR3aa: CSARGDRVGEQYF
j_gene: TRBJ1-2; abundance: NA; d_gene: TRBD1; v_gene: TRBV5-1; CDR3nt: TGCGCCAGCGGAGAAGGACAGGGCTATGGCTACACCTTC; CDR3aa: CASGEGQGYGYTF
j_gene: TRBJ2-3; abundance: NA; d_gene: TRBD2; v_gene: TRBV10-3; CDR3nt: TGTGCCATCAGCCCTATAGCGGGAGAGGGGGCAGATACGCAGTATTTT; CDR3aa: CAISPIAGEGADTQYF
j_gene: TRBJ1-5; abundance: few; d_gene: TRBD1; v_gene: TRBV7-2; CDR3nt: TGTGCCAGCAGCGGGGACAGAAATCAGCCCCAGCATTTT; CDR3aa: CASSGDRNQPQHF
j_gene: TRBJ1-2; abundance: NA; d_gene: NA; v_gene: TRBV20-1; CDR3nt: TGCAGTGCTAGAGACCCGAAGGGCCCTAACTATGGCTACACCTTC; CDR3aa: CSARDPKGPNYGYTF
j_gene: TRBJ2-7; abundance: NA; d_gene: TRBD2; v_gene: TRBV20-1; CDR3nt: TGCAGTGCTAGAGTAGCGGGAAGGCACGAGCAGTACTTC; CDR3aa: CSARVAGRHEQYF
j_gene: TRBJ2-7; abundance: NA; d_gene: TRBD2; v_gene: TRBV10-3; CDR3nt: TGTGCCATCAGTGAGCCGAGACTAGCGGATAGCTCCTACGAGCAGTACTTC; CDR3aa: CAISEPRLADSSYEQYF
j_gene: TRBJ2-7; abundance: NA; d_gene: TRBD2; v_gene: TRBV4-1; CDR3nt: TGCGCCAGCAGCCAAGGGGGAGGGTTGGGGTACGAGCAGTACTTC; CDR3aa: CASSQGGGLGYEQYF
j_gene: TRBJ2-7; abundance: once; d_gene: NA; v_gene: TRBV2; CDR3nt: TGTGCCAGCAGCAACCTGGGGGGGGCGAACTACGAGCAGTACTTC; CDR3aa: CASSNLGGANYEQYF
j_gene: TRBJ2-1; abundance: NA; d_gene: NA; v_gene: TRBV7-6; CDR3nt: TGTGCCAGCACCGCCGGTACTGCGCAATACAATGAGCAGTTCTTC; CDR3aa: CASTAGTAQYNEQFF
j_gene: TRBJ2-5; abundance: NA; d_gene: NA; v_gene: TRBV6-1; CDR3nt: TGTGCCAGCAGTGAAGGGGCAGGGATCCTTCAAGAGACCCAGTACTTC; CDR3aa: CASSEGAGILQETQYF
j_gene: TRBJ1-1; abundance: NA; d_gene: NA; v_gene: TRBV7-8; CDR3nt: TGTGCCAGCAGCTCCTTAACCTTGAACACTGAAGCTTTCTTT; CDR3aa: CASSSLTLNTEAFF
j_gene: TRBJ2-7; abundance: NA; d_gene: TRBD2; v_gene: TRBV10-2; CDR3nt: TGCGCCAGCAGACTAAGCGGGGGGGCCTACGAGCAGTACTTC; CDR3aa: CASRLSGGAYEQYF